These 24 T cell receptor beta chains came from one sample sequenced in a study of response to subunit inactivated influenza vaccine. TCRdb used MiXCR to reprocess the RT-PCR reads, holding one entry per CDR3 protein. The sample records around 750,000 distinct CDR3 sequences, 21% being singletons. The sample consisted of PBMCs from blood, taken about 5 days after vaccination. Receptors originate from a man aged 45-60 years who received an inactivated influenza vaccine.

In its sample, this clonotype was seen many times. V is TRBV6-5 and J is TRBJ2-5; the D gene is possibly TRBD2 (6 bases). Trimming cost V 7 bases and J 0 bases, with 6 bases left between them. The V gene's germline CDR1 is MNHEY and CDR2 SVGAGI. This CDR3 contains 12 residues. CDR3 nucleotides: TGTGCCAGCACGGGGGACCAAGAGACCCAGTACTTC. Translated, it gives CASTGDQETQYF.

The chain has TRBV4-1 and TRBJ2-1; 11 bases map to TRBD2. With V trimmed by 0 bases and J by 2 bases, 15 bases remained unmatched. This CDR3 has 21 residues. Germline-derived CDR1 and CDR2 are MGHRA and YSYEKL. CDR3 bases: TGCGCCAGCAGCCAAGATGTTGGTCCTAGCGGGAGGTTTAACGCCTACAATGAGCAGTTCTTC. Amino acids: CASSQDVGPSGRFNAYNEQFF.

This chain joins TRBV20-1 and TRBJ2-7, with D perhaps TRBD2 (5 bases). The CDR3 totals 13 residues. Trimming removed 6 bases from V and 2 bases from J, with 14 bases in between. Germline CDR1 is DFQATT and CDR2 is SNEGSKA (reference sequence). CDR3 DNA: TGCAGTGCCTCCTCTAGGCGGGCCTACGAGCAGTACTTC. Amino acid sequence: CSASSRRAYEQYF.

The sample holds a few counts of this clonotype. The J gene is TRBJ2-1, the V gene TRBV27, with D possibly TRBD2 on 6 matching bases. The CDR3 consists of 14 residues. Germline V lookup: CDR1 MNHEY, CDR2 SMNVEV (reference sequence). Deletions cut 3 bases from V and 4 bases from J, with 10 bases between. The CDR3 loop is CASSFAGKYNEQFF. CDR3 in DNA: TGTGCCAGCAGTTTTGCGGGGAAATACAATGAGCAGTTCTTC.

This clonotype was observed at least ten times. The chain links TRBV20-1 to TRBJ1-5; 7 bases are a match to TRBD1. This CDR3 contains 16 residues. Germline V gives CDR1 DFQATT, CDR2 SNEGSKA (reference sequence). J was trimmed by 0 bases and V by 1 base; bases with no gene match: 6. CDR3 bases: TGCAGTGCTAGAGTGGGCAGGGGGTATAGCAATCAGCCCCAGCATTTT. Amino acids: CSARVGRGYSNQPQHF.

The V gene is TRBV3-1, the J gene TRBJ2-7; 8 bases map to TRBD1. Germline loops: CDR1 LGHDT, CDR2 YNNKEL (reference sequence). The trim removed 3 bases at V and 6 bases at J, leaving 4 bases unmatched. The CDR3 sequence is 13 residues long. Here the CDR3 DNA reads TGTGCCAGCAGCCACGCAGGGGGCTTCGAGCAGTACTTC. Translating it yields CASSHAGGFEQYF.

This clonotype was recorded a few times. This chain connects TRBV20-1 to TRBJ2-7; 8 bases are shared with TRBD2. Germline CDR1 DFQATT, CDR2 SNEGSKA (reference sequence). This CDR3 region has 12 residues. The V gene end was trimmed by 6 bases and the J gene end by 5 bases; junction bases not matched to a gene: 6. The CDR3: CSALTSADEQYF. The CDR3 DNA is TGCAGTGCCTTGACTAGCGCTGACGAGCAGTACTTC.

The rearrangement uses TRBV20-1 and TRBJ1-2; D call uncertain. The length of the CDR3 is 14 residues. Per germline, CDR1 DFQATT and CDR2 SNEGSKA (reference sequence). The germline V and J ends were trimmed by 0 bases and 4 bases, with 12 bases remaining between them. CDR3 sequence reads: CSARDLSESYGYTF. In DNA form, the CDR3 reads TGCAGTGCTAGAGATTTATCAGAGAGCTATGGCTACACCTTC.

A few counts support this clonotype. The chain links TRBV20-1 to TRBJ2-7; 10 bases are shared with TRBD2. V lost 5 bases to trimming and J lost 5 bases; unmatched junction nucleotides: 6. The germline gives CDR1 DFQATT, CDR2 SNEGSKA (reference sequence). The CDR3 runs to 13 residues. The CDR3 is CSAPLAGLNEQYF. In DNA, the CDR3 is TGCAGTGCTCCACTAGCGGGGTTAAACGAGCAGTACTTC.

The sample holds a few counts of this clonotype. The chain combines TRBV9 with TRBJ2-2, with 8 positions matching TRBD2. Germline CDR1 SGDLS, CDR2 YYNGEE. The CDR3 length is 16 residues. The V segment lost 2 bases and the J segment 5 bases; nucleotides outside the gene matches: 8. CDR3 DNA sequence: TGTGCCAGCAGCGTCCACGGGGGGGGTAGTACCGGGGAGCTGTTTTTT. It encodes CASSVHGGGSTGELFF.

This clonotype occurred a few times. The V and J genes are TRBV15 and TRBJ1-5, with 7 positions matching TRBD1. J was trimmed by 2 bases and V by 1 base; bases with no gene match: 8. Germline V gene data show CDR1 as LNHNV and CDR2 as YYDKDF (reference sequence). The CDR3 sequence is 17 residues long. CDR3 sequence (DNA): TGTGCCACCAGCAGAGGTAATACAGGGGTAGGCAATCAGCCCCAGCATTTT. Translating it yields CATSRGNTGVGNQPQHF.

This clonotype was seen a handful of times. Here the CDR3 reads CASRPRTAQETQYF. For the CDR3, the DNA is TGTGCCAGCAGACCCAGGACTGCCCAAGAGACCCAGTACTTC. The chain couples TRBV6-1 to TRBJ2-5; TRBD2 might be the D (5 bases). Germline loops: CDR1 MNHNS, CDR2 SASEGT. V lost 6 bases, J lost 1 base, and 12 bases lay in between. The CDR3 is 14 amino acids.

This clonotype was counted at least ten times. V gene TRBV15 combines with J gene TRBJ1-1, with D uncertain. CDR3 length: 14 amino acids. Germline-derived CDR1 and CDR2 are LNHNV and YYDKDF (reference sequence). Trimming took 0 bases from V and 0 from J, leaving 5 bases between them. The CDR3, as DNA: TGTGCCACCAGCAGAGATCGGGTGAACACTGAAGCTTTCTTT. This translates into CATSRDRVNTEAFF.

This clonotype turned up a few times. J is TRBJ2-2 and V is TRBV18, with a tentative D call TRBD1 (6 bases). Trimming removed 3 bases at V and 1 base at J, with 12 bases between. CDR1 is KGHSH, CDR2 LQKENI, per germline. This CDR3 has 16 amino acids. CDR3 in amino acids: CASSPSVQGNTGELFF. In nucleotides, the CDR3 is TGTGCCAGCTCACCGTCGGTACAGGGGAACACCGGGGAGCTGTTTTTT.

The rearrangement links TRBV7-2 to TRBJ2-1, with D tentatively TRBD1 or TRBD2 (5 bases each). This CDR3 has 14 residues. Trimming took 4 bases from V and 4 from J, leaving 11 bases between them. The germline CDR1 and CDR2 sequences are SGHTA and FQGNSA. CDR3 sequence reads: CASSYRDLYNEQFF. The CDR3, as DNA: TGTGCCAGCAGCTACCGGGACCTTTACAATGAGCAGTTCTTC.

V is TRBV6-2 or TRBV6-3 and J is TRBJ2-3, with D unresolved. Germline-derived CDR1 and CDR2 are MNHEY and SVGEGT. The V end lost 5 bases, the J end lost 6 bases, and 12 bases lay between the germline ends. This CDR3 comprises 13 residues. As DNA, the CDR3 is TGTGCCAGCAGTCCAACGTCCTGGGATACGCAGTATTTT. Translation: CASSPTSWDTQYF.

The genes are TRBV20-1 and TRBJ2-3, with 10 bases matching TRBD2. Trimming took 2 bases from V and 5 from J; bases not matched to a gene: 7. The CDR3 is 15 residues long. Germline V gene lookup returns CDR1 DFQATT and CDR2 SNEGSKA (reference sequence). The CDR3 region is CSARRAGGPGDTQYF. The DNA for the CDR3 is TGCAGTGCTAGAAGAGCGGGAGGGCCGGGAGATACGCAGTATTTT.

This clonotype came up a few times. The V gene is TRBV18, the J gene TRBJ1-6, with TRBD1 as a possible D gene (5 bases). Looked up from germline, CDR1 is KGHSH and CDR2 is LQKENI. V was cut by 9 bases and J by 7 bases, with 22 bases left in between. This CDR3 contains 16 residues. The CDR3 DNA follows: TGTGCCAGTGCCGCCGACAGCCAGGGAGGAAATTCACCCCTCCACTTT. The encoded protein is CASAADSQGGNSPLHF. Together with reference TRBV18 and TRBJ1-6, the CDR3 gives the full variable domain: NAGVMQNPRHLVRRRGQEARLRCSPMKGHSHVYWYRQLPEEGLKFMVYLQKENIIDESGMPKERFSAEFPKEGPSILRIQQVVRGDSAAYFCASAADSQGGNSPLHFGNGTRLTVT.

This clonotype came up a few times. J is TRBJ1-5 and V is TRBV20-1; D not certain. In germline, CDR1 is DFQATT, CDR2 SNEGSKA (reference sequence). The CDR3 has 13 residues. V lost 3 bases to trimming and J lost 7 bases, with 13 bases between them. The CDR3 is CSASRDTWQPQHF. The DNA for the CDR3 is TGCAGTGCTAGTAGGGATACTTGGCAGCCCCAGCATTTT.

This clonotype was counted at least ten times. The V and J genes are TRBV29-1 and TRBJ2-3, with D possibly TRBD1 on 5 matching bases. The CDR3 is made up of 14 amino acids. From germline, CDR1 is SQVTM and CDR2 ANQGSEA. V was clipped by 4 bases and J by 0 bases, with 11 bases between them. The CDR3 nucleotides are TGCAGCGTTGGTCCCAGGGTCAGCACAGATACGCAGTATTTT. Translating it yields CSVGPRVSTDTQYF.

CDR3: CSARDRLAGVYEQYF. In nucleotides, the CDR3 is TGCAGTGCTAGAGATAGACTAGCGGGAGTCTACGAGCAGTACTTC. This chain links TRBV20-1 with TRBJ2-7; 12 nucleotides match TRBD2. Germline CDR1 reads DFQATT; CDR2 reads SNEGSKA (reference sequence). Germline trimming cut 0 bases from V and 3 bases from J; bases unmatched to any gene: 3. CDR3 length equals 15 residues.

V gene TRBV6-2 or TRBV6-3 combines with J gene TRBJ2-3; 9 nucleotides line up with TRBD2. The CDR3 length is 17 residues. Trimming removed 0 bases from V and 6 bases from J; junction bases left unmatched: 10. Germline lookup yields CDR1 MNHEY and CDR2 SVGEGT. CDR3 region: CASSYSASSGDLDTQYF. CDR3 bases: TGTGCCAGCAGTTACTCGGCGTCTAGCGGGGATTTGGATACGCAGTATTTT.

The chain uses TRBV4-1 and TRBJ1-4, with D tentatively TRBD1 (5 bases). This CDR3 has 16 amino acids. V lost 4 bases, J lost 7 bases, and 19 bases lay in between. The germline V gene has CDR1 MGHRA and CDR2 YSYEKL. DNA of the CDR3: TGCGCCAGCAGCCCTGGTGGACGCAGGGCGGGTGAAAAACTGTTTTTT. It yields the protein CASSPGGRRAGEKLFF.

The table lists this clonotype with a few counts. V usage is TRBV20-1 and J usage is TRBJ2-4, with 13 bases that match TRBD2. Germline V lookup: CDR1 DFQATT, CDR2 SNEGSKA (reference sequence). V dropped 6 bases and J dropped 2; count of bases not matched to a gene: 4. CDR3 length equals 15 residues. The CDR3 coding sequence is TGCAGTGCAACGGGACTAGCGGGGCCCAAAAACATTCAGTACTTC. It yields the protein CSATGLAGPKNIQYF.